Presented here are 4 T cell receptor beta chains from one specimen sequenced in a study of CD8 T cells in ankylosing spondylitis. In TCRdb, the 5' RACE reads were re-called with MiXCR into one record per CDR3 protein. Here the sample spans more than 150,000 distinct CDR3 sequences, around a sixth being singletons. Sequencing was carried out using blood, either unsorted or a sorted T cell fraction (not recorded which). The source is a male donor between 10 and 30 years old with ankylosing spondylitis or in good health (not recorded which).

The chain carries TRBV29-1 and TRBJ1-1; 9 nucleotides agree with TRBD1. Germline CDR1 reads SQVTM; CDR2 reads ANQGSEA. V lost 7 bases and J lost 8; bases outside the gene matches: 11. The length of the CDR3 is 13 residues. CDR3 nucleotides: TGCAGCGGAGAGACAGGGGGTCGGTCAGAAGCTTTCTTT. Residues: CSGETGGRSEAFF.

This clonotype was picked up many times. The CDR3 spells CSVGGANTEAFF. In nucleotides, the CDR3 is TGCAGCGTTGGAGGGGCGAACACTGAAGCTTTCTTT. The chain links TRBV29-1 to TRBJ1-1; D may be TRBD1 (5 bases). The germline gives CDR1 SQVTM, CDR2 ANQGSEA. This CDR3 comprises 12 residues. Trimming removed 4 bases at V and 1 base at J, with 7 bases between. Using reference TRBV29-1 and TRBJ1-1 for the parts outside the CDR3, the full variable domain is SAVISQKPSRDICQRGTSLTIQCQVDSQVTMMFWYRQQPGQSLTLIATANQGSEATYESGFVIDKFPISRPNLTFSTLTVSNMSPEDSSIYLCSVGGANTEAFFGQGTRLTVV.

There are many counts of this clonotype. The chain's CDR3 is CASPEETISYEQYV. The DNA of the CDR3 is TGCGCCAGCCCCGAGGAGACAATCTCCTACGAGCAGTACGTC. The chain has TRBV5-1 and TRBJ2-7; no reliable D call. This CDR3 spans 14 amino acids. Deletions cut 7 bases from V and 0 bases from J, with 14 bases between. The germline V gene encodes CDR1 SGHRS and CDR2 YFSETQ.

The table lists this clonotype with many counts. V usage is TRBV3-1 and J usage is TRBJ2-3; TRBD2 aligns across 10 bases. CDR1 LGHDT and CDR2 YNNKEL come from the germline V gene (reference sequence). This CDR3 comprises 16 residues. With V trimmed by 2 bases and J by 4 bases, 6 bases remained unmatched. The CDR3 spells CASSQNPSGSSDTQYF. The CDR3 bases are TGTGCCAGCAGCCAAAACCCTAGCGGGAGCTCAGATACGCAGTATTTT.